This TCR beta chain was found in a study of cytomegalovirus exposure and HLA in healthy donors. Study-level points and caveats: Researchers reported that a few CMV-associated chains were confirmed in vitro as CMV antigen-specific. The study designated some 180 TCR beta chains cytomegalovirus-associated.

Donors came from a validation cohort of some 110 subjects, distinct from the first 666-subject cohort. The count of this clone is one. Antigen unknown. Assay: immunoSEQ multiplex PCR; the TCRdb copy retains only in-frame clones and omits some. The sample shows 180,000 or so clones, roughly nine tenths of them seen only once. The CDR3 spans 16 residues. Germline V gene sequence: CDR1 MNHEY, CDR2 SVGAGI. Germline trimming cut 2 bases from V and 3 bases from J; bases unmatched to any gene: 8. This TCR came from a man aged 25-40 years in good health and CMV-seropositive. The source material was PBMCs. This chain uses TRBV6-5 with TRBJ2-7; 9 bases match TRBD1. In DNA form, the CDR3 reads TGTGCCAGCAGTTACACCCTACCGGGACAGGGCTACGAGCAGTACTTC. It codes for CASSYTLPGQGYEQYF.